This paragraph covers one TCR beta chain sequence. It lacks a known antigen. No base-level quality is on record; no much larger clone is a single base apart. The record originates from a study of blood T cell repertoires in COVID-19 (TCRdb year 2020). At the level of the whole study: Samples covering the acute and convalescent phases of COVID-19 were provided by collaborators in the United States, Italy and Spain. The dataset comprised deeply sampled blood TCRbeta repertoires from subjects exposed to, actively infected with, or recovered from COVID-19. HLA class I and class II types, where available, came from metadata supplied by the sample provider rather than from assay-based typing. The repertoires were released in a freely available public database meant as a resource for research on the immune response to SARS-CoV-2. Nearly every sample came with metadata listing a de-identified subject ID, COVID-19 status, age in years and sex. Samples came from the ongoing ImmuneRACE study (first 160 participants) plus 1,254 subjects from 6 global collaborators. The prospective study material was composed of cDNA or gDNA derived from T cells, B-cell-depleted T cells, or PBMCs. What the work shows at the level of the full study, not this receptor alone: The quantity of clinical and demographic metadata differed by source and by participant and was supplied without curation.

TCRbeta CDR3 regions were amplified from genomic DNA using the immunoSEQ Assay, a bias-controlled multiplex PCR. The study's own analysis went as follows. The number of nucleated cells in each sample was estimated from the amplification of reference gene primers within the assay. To quantify the absolute abundance of each unique TCRbeta CDR3 rearrangement, sequence reads were collapsed and filtered. For each sample, productive Simpson clonality was calculated as the square root of Simpson's diversity index over productive rearrangements. TCRdb took this table from immuneACCESS and kept in-frame rearrangements with V and J called. Such tables lack part of the clones; where checked against another copy, unresolved V genes explain under half of the gap, and the rest is unexplained. That table furnishes V, J and clone size, whereas the DNA furnished D and trimming. Present in this sample are hundreds of thousands of clones, approximately 92% of which were seen just once. In total, the top ten clones hold 2% to 3% of the sample.

In the prospective study, participants were 18 to 89 years old, resided in under 30 geographic areas of the United States, and were enrolled through a virtual design. In the prospective study, participants were assigned to cohorts based on the clinical history participants reported in a screening survey and a study questionnaire. For ImmuneRACE Cohort 3, a participant was defined as recovered based on two consecutive negative NP/OP PCR tests, clearance by a healthcare professional, or resolution of symptoms. In the prospective study, whole blood, serum and a nasopharyngeal or oropharyngeal swab were collected from each participant by mobile phlebotomists. Participants in the prospective study had the option to provide additional blood draws and questionnaires over an approximately 2-month period. Blood samples from the prospective study were shipped frozen or at room temperature prior to DNA extraction.

V loses 2 bases, J loses 7 bases, and the germline ends lie 20 bases apart. CDR1 is given as LGHDT and CDR2 as YNNKEL, both from the germline V gene (reference sequence). The CDR3 contains 17 residues, cysteine and phenylalanine counted. Just CDR3 DNA is preserved here, 51 bases in frame from base 1. This receptor was obtained from a woman between 18 and 29 years old who had recovered from COVID-19. The sequence links TRBV3-1 (or the pseudogene TRBV3-2) to TRBJ2-2, with a weak D call of TRBD1 (6 bases match). Sequencing input: PBMCs or T cells enriched from blood (not recorded which). Here the CDR3 is given as CASSQRFGQGYNGELFF. In nucleotides, the sequence is TGTGCCAGCAGCCAAAGGTTTGGGCAGGGGTATAACGGGGAGCTGTTTTTT.